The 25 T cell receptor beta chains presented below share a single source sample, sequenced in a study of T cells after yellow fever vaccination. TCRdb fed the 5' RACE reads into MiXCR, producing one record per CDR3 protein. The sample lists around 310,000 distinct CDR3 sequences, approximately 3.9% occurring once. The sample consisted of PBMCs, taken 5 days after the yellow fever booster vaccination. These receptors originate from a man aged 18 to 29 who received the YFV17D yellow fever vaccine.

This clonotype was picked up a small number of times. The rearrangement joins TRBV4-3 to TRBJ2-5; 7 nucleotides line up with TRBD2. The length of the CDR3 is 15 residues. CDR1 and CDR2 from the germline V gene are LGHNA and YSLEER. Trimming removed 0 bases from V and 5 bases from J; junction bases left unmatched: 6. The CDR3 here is CASSQDYREGETQYF. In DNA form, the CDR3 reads TGCGCCAGCAGCCAAGATTATAGGGAGGGCGAGACCCAGTACTTC.

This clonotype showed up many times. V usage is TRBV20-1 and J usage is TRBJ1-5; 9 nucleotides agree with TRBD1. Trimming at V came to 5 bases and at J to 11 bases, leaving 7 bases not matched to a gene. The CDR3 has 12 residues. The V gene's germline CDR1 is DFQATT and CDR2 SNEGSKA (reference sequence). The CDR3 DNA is TGCAGTGCTGAGACAGGGGGTGAGTCCCAGCATTTT. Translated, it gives CSAETGGESQHF.

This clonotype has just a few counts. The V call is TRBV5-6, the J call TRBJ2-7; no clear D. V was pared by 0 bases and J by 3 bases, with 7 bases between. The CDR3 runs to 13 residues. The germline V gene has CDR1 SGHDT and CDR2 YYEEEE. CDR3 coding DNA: TGTGCCAGCAGCTTGGGACTTGACTACGAGCAGTACGTC. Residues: CASSLGLDYEQYV.

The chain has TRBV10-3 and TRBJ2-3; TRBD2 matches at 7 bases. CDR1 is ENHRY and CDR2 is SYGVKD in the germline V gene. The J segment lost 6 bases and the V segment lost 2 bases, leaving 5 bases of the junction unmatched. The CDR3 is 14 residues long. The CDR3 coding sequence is TGTGCCATCAGTGAGGGGGGACTATGGGATACGCAGTATTTT. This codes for CAISEGGLWDTQYF.

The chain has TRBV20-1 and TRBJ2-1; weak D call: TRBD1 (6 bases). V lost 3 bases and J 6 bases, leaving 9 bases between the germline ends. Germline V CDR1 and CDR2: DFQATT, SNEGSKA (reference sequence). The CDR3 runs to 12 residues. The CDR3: CSARGAFNEQFF. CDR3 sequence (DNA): TGCAGTGCTAGGGGGGCCTTCAATGAGCAGTTCTTC.

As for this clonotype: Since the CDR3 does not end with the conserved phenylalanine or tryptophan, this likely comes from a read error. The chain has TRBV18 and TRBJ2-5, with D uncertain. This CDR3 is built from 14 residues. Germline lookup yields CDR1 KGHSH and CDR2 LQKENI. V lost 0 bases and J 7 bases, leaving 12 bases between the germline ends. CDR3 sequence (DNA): TGTGCCAGCTCACCACCGGACGGCCCGGGGACCCAGTACTAC. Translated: CASSPPDGPGTQYY.

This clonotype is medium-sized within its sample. CDR3 loop: CASSQETSGGYNEQFF. In nucleotides, the CDR3 is TGCGCCAGCAGCCAAGAAACTAGCGGGGGGTACAATGAGCAGTTCTTC. The chain employs TRBV4-3 and TRBJ2-1; 12 bases line up with TRBD2. In germline, CDR1 is LGHNA, CDR2 YSLEER. The V and J ends lost 0 bases and 4 bases, in that order; junction bases with no gene match: 1. The CDR3 sequence is 16 residues long.

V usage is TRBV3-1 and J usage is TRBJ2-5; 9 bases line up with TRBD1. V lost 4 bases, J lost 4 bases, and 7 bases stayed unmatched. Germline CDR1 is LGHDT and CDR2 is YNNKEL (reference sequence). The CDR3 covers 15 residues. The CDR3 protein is CASSPSQGARETQYF. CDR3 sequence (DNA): TGTGCCAGCAGCCCGTCACAGGGGGCGCGAGAGACCCAGTACTTC.

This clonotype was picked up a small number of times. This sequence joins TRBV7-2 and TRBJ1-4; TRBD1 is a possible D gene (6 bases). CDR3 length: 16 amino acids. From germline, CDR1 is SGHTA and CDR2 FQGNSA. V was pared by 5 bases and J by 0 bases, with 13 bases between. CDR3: CASSTRQAATNEKLFF. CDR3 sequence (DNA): TGTGCCAGCAGCACGAGACAGGCCGCAACTAATGAAAAACTGTTTTTT.

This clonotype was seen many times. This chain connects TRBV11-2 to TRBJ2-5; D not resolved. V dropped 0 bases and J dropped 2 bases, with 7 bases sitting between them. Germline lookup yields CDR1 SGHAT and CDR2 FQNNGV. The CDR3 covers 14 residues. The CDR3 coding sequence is TGTGCCAGCAGCTTAGAACCTCTACAAGAGACCCAGTACTTC. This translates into CASSLEPLQETQYF.

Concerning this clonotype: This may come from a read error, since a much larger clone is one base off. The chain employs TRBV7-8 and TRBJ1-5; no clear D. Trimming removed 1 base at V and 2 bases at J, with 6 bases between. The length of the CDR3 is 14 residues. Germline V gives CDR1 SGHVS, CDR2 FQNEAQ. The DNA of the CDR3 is TGTGCCAGCAGCTTAGAGAGGGGCAATCAGCCCCAGCATTTT. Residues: CASSLERGNQPQHF.

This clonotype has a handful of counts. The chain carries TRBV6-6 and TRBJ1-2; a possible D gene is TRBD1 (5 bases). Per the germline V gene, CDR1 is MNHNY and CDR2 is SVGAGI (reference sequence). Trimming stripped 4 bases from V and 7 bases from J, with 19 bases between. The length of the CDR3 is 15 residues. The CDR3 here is CASSSSWGPESGYTF. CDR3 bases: TGTGCCAGCAGTTCCTCCTGGGGCCCAGAGAGTGGCTACACCTTC.

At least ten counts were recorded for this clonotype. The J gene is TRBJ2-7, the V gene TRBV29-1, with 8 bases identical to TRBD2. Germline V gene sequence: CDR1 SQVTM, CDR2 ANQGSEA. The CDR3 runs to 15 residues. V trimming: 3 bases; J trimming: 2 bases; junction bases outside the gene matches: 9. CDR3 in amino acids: CSVDSAGGGTYEQYF. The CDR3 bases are TGCAGCGTTGATTCTGCGGGGGGCGGCACCTACGAGCAGTACTTC.

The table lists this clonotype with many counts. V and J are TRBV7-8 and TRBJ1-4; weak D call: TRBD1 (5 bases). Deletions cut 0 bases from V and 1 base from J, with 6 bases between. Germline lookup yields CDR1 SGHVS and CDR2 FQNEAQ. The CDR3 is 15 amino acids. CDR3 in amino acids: CASSLAGGTNEKLFF. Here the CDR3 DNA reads TGTGCCAGCAGCTTAGCGGGGGGAACTAATGAAAAACTGTTTTTT.

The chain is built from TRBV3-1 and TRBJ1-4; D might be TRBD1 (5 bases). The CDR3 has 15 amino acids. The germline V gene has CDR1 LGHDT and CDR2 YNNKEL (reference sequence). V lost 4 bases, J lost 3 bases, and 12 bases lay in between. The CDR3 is CASSLSGGPNEKLFF. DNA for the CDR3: TGTGCCAGCAGCCTCTCCGGGGGACCTAATGAAAAACTGTTTTTT.

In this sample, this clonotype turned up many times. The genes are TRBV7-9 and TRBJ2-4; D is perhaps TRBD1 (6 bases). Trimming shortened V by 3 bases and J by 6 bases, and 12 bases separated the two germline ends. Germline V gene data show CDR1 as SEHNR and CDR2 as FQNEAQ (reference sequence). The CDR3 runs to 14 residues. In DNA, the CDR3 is TGTGCCAGCAGCTTTCAGGGGTCTCCAAACATTCAGTACTTC. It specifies CASSFQGSPNIQYF.

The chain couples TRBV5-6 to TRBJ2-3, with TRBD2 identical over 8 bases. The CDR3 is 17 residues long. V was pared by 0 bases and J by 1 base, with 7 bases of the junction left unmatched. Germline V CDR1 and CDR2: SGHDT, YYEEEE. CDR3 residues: CASSLERGGPGTDTQYF. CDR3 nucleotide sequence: TGTGCCAGCAGCTTGGAGCGCGGGGGGCCCGGCACAGATACGCAGTATTTT.

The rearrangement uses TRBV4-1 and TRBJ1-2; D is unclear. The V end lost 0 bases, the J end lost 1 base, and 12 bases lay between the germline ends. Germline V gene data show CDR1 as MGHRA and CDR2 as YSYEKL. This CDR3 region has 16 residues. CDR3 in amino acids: CASSQDMDRGNYGYTF. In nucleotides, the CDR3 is TGCGCCAGCAGCCAAGATATGGACCGAGGTAACTATGGCTACACCTTC.

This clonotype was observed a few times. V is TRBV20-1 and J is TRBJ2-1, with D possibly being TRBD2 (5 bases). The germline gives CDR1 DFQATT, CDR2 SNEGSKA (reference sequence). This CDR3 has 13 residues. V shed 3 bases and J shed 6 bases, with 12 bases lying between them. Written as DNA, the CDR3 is TGCAGTGCTAGGGGAGTAGATGGCAATGAGCAGTTCTTC. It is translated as CSARGVDGNEQFF.

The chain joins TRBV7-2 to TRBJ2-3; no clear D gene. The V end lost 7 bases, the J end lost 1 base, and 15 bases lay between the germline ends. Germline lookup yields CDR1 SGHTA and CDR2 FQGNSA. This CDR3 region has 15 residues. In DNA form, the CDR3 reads TGTGCCAGCACCCTCGGAAGGACGGGCACAGATACGCAGTATTTT. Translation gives CASTLGRTGTDTQYF.

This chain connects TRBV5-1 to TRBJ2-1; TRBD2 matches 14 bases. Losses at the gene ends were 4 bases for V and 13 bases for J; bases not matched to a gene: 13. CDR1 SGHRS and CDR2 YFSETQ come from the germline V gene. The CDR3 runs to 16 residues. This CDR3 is CASSDVLRLAGGVQFF. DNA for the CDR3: TGCGCCAGCAGCGACGTCTTGCGACTAGCGGGGGGGGTCCAGTTCTTC.

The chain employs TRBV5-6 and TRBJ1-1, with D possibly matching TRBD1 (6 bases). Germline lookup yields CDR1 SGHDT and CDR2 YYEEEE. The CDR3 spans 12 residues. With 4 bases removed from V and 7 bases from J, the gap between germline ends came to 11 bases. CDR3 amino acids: CASSRGGLEAFF. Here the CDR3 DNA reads TGTGCCAGCAGCCGGGGGGGCCTTGAAGCTTTCTTT. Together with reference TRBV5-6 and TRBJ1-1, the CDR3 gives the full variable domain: DAGVTQSPTHLIKTRGQQVTLRCSPKSGHDTVSWYQQALGQGPQFIFQYYEEEERQRGNFPDRFSGHQFPNYSSELNVNALLLGDSALYLCASSRGGLEAFFGQGTRLTVV.

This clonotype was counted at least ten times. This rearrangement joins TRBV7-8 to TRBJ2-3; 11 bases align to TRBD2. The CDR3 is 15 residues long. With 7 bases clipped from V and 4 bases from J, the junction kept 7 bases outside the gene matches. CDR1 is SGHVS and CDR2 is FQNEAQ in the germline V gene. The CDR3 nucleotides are TGTGCCAGCATCCCACTAGCGGGGGTCGCAGATACGCAGTATTTT. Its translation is CASIPLAGVADTQYF.

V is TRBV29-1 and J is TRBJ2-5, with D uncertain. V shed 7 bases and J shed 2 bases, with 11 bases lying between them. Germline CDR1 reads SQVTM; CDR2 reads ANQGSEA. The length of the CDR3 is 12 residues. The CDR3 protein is CSADVWQETQYF. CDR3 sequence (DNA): TGCAGCGCGGATGTTTGGCAAGAGACCCAGTACTTC.

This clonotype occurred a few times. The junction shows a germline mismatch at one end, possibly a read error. The CDR3 sequence is CASSLTRDGQETQYF. Here the CDR3 DNA reads TGTGCTAGCAGCTTGACACGGGACGGTCAAGAGACCCAGTACTTC. The chain is built from TRBV7-7 and TRBJ2-5, with D possibly being TRBD1 or TRBD2 (5 bases each). Germline V CDR1 and CDR2: SSHAT, FNYEAQ (reference sequence). This CDR3 region has 15 residues.